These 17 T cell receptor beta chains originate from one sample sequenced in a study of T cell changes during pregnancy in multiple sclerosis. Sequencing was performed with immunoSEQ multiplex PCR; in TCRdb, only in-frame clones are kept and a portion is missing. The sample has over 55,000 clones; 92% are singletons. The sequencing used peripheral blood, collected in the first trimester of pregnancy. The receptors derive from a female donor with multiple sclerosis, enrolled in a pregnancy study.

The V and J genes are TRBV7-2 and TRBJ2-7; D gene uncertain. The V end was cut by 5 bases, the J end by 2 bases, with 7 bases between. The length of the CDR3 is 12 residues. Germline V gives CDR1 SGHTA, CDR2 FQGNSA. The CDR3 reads CASSTLTYEQYF. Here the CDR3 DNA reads TGTGCCAGCAGCACTCTTACCTACGAGCAGTACTTC.

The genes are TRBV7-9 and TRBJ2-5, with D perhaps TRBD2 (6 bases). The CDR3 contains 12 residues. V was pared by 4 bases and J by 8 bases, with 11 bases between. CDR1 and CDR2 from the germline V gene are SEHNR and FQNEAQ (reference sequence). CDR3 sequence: CASSSGGDTQYF. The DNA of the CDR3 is TGTGCCAGCAGCTCCGGAGGGGACACCCAGTACTTC.

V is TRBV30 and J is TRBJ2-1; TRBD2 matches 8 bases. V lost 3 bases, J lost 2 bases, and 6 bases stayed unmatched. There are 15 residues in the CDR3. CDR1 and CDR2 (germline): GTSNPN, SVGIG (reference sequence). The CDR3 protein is CAWRKTGLAYNEQFF. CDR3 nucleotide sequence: TGTGCCTGGAGGAAAACGGGACTAGCCTACAATGAGCAGTTCTTC.

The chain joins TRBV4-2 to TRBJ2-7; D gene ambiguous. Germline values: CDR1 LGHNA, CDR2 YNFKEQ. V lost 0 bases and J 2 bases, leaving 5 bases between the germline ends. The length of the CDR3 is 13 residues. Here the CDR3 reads CASSQESPYEQYF. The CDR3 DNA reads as TGTGCCAGCAGCCAAGAAAGCCCCTACGAGCAGTACTTC.

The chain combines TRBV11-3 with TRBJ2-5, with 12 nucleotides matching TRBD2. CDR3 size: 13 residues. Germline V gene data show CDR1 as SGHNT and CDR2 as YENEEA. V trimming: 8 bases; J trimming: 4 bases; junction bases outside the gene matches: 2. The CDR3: CASGLAGRETQYF. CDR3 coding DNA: TGTGCCAGCGGACTAGCGGGGCGAGAGACCCAGTACTTC. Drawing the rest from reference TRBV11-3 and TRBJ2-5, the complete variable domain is EAGVVQSPRYKIIEKKQPVAFWCNPISGHNTLYWYLQNLGQGPELLIRYENEEAVDDSQLPKDRFSAERLKGVDSTLKIQPAELGDSAVYLCASGLAGRETQYFGPGTRLLVL.

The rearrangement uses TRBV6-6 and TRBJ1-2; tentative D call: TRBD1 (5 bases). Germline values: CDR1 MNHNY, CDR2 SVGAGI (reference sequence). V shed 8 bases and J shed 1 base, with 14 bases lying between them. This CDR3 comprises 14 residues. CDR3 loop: CASLQDLINYGYTF. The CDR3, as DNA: TGTGCCAGCTTACAGGACCTTATTAACTATGGCTACACCTTC.

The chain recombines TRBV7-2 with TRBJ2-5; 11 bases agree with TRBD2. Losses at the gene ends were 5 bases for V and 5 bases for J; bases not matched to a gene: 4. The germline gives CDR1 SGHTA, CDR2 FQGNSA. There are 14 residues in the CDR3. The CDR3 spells CASSESSGRETQYF. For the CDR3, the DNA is TGTGCCAGCAGCGAGTCTAGCGGGAGGGAGACCCAGTACTTC.

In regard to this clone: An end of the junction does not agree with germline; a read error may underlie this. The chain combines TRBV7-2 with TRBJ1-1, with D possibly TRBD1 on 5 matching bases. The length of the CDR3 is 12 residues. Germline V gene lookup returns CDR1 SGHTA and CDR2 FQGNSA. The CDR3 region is CASSRTGTGAFF. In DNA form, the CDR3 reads TGTGCCAGCAGCCGGACGGGGACTGGAGCTTTCTTT.

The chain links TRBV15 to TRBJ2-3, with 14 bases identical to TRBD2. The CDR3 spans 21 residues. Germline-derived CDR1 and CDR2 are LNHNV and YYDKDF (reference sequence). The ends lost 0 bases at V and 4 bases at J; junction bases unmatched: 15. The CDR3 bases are TGTGCCACCAGCAGAGAGGGGTCGGGACTAGCGGGAGCAGACAGCCCAGATACGCAGTATTTT. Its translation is CATSREGSGLAGADSPDTQYF.

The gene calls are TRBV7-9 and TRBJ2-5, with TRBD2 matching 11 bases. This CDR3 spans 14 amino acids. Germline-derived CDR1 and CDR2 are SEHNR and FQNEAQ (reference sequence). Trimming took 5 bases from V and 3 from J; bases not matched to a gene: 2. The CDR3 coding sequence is TGTGCCAGCAGCCTGACTAGCGGGAAAGAGACCCAGTACTTC. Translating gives CASSLTSGKETQYF.

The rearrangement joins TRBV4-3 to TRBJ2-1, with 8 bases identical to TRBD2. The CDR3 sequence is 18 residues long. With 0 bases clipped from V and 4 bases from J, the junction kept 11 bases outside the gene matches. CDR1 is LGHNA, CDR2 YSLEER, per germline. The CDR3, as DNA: TGCGCCAGCAGCCAAGATCGAGGGTTAGCGGGGATTTACAATGAGCAGTTCTTC. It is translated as CASSQDRGLAGIYNEQFF.

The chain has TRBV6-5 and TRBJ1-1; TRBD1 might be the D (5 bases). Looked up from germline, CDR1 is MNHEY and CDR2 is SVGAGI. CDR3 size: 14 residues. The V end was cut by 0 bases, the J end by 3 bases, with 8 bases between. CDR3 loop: CASSYSTDYTEAFF. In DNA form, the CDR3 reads TGTGCCAGCAGTTACTCGACAGATTACACTGAAGCTTTCTTT.

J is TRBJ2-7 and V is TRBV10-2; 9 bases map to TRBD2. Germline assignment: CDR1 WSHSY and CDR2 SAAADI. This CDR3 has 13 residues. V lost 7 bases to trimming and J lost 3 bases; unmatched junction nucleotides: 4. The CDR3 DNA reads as TGCGCCAGCATAGCGGGAGAGGACTACGAGCAGTACTTC. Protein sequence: CASIAGEDYEQYF.

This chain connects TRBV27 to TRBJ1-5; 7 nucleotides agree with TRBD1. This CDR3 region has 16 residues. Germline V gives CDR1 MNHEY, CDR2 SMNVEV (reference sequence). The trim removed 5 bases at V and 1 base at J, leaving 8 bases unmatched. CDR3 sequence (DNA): TGTGCCAGCAGTCCTCGACAGGGATTAAGCAATCAGCCCCAGCATTTT. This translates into CASSPRQGLSNQPQHF.

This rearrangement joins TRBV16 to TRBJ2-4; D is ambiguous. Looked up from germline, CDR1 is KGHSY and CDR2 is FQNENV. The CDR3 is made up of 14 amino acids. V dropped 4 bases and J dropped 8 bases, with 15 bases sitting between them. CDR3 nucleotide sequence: TGTGCCAGCAGCCTAGCCACTACCAAGGACATTCAGTACTTC. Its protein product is CASSLATTKDIQYF.

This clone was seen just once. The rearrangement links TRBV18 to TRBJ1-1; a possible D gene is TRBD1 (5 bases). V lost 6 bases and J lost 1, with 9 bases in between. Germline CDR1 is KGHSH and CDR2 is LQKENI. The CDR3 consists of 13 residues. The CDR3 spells CASSQQENTEAFF. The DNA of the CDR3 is TGTGCCAGCTCGCAACAGGAGAACACTGAAGCTTTCTTT. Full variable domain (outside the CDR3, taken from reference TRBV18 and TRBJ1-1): NAGVMQNPRHLVRRRGQEARLRCSPMKGHSHVYWYRQLPEEGLKFMVYLQKENIIDESGMPKERFSAEFPKEGPSILRIQQVVRGDSAAYFCASSQQENTEAFFGQGTRLTVV.

The CDR3 loop reads CASSDSGRSPCTGELFF. In DNA form, the CDR3 reads TGCGCCAGCTCGGATAGCGGGAGGTCCCCTTGTACCGGGGAGCTGTTTTTT. The V and J genes are TRBV10-1 and TRBJ2-2; 10 positions agree with TRBD2. The V segment lost 8 bases and the J segment 5 bases; nucleotides outside the gene matches: 14. CDR3 length: 17 amino acids. Germline values: CDR1 WNHNN, CDR2 SYGVQD (reference sequence).